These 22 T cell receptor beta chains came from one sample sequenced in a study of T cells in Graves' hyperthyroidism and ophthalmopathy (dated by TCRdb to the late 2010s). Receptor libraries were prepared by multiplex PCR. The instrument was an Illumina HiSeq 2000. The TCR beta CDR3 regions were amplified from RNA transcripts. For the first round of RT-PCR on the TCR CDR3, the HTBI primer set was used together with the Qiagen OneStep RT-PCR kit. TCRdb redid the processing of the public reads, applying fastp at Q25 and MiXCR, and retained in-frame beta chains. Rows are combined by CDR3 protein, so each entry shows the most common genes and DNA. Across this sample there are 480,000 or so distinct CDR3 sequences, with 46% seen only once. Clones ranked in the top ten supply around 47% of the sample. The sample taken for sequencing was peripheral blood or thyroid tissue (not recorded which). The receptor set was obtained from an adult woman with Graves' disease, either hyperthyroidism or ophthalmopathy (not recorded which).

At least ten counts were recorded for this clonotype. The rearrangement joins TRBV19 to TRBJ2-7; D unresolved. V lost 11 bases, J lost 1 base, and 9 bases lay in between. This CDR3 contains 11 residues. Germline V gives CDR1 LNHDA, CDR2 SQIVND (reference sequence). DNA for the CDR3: TGTGCCGCAGTCCGGTCCTACGAGCAGTACTTC. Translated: CAAVRSYEQYF.

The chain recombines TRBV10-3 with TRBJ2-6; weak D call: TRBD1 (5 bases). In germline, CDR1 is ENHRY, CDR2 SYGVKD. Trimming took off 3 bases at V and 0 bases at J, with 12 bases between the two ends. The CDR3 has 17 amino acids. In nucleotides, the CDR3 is TGTGCCATCAGTGATGAAGACAGCTCCTCTGGGGCCAACGTCCTGACTTTC. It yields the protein CAISDEDSSSGANVLTF.

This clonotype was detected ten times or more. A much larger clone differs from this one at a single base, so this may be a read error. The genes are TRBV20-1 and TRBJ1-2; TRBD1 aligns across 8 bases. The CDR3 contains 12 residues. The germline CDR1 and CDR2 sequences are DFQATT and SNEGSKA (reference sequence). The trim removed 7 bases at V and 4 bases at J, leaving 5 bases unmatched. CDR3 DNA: TGCAGTGTGAACGACAGGGGCTATGGCTACACCTTC. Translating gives CSVNDRGYGYTF.

The CDR3 loop is CASSMRGNTEAFF. The CDR3, as DNA: TGTGCCAGTAGTATGCGGGGGAACACTGAAGCTTTCTTT. The chain recombines TRBV19 with TRBJ1-1; D is unresolved. Germline V gene lookup returns CDR1 LNHDA and CDR2 SQIVND (reference sequence). CDR3 length: 13 amino acids. V lost 3 bases and J 1 base, leaving 6 bases between the germline ends.

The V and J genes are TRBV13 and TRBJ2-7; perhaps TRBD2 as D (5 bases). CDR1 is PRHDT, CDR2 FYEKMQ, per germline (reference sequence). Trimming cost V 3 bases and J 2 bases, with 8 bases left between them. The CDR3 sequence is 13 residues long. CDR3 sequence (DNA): TGTGCCAGCAGCTTCGGGGTTGCCTACGAGCAGTACTTC. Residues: CASSFGVAYEQYF.

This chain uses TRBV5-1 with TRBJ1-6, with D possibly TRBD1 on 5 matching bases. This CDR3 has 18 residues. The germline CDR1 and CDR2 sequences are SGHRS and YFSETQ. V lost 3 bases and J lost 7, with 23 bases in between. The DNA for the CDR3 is TGCGCCAGCAGCTCCCGAATCTCCGGGACGGGCCGAAATTCACCCCTCCACTTT. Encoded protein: CASSSRISGTGRNSPLHF.

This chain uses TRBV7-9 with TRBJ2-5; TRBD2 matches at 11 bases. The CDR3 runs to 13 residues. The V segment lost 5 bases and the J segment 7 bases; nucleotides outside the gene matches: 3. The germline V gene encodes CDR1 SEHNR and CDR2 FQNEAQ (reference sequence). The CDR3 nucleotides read TGTGCCAGCAGCCCAGGGACTAGCGGGACCCAGTACTTC. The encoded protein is CASSPGTSGTQYF.

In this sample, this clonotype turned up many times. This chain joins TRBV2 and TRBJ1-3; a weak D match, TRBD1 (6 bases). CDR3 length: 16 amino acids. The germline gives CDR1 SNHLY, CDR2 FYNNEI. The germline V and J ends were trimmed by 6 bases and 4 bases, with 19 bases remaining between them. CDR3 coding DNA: TGTGCCAGCAGCGTACAGGGTCTAACCTCCGGAAACACCATATATTTT. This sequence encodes CASSVQGLTSGNTIYF.

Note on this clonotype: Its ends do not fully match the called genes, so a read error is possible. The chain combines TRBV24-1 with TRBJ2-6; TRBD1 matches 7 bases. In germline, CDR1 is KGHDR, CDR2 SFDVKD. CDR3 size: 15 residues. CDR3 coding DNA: TGTGCCACCAGTGCCGGGACAGCTGGGGACAACGTCCTGACTTTC. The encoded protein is CATSAGTAGDNVLTF.

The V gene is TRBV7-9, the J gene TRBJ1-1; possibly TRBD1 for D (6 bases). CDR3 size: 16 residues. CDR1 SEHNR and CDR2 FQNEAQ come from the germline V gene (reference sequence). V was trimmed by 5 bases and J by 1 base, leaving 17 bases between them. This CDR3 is CASSKPPGAGNTEAFF. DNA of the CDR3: TGTGCCAGCAGCAAACCGCCGGGGGCGGGGAACACTGAAGCTTTCTTT. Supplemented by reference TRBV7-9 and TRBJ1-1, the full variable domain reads DTGVSQNPRHKITKRGQNVTFRCDPISEHNRLYWYRQTLGQGPEFLTYFQNEAQLEKSRLLSDRFSAERPKGSFSTLEIQRTEQGDSAMYLCASSKPPGAGNTEAFFGQGTRLTVV.

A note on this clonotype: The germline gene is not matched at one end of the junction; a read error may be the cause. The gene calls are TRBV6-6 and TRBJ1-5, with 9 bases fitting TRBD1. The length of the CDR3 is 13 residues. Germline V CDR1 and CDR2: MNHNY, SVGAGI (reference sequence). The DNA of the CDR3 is TGTGCCATCAGTGCGGACAGGGGTCAGCCCCAGCATTTT. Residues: CAISADRGQPQHF.

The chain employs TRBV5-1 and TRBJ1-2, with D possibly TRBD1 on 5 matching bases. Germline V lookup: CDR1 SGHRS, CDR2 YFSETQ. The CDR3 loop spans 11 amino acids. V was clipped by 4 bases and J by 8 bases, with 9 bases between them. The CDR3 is CASSARGGYTF. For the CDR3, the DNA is TGCGCCAGCAGCGCACGGGGCGGCTACACCTTC.

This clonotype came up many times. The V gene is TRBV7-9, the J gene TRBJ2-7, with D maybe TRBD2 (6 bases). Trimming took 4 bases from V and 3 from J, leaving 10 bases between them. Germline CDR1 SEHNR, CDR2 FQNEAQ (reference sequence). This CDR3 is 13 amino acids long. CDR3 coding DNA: TGTGCCAGCAGCTCAACCGGGGGCTACGAGCAGTACTTC. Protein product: CASSSTGGYEQYF.

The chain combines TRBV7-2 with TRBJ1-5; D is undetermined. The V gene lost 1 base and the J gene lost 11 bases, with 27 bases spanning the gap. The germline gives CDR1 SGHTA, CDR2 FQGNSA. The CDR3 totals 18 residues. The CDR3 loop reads CASSLEVAGGADQETQHF. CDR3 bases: TGTGCCAGCAGCTTAGAGGTAGCGGGAGGTGCGGACCAAGAGACCCAGCATTTT. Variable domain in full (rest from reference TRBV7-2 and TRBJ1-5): GAGVSQSPSNKVTEKGKDVELRCDPISGHTALYWYRQSLGQGLEFLIYFQGNSAPDKSGLPSDRFSAERTGGSVSTLTIQRTQQEDSAVYLCASSLEVAGGADQETQHFGDGTRLSIL.

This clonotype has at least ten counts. The CDR3 spells CASSPGTTNEKLFF. In DNA form, the CDR3 reads TGTGCCAGCAGCCCCGGGACAACTAATGAAAAACTGTTTTTT. The chain is built from TRBV2 and TRBJ1-4; D uncertain. Germline V gene sequence: CDR1 SNHLY, CDR2 FYNNEI. The germline V and J ends were trimmed by 6 bases and 0 bases, with 8 bases remaining between them. The length of the CDR3 is 14 residues.

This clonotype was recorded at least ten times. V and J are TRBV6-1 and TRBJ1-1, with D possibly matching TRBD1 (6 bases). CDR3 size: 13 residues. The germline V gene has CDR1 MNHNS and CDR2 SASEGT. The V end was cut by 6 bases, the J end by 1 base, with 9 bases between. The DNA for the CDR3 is TGTGCCAGCAGGGACAGCCAGAACACTGAAGCTTTCTTT. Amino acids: CASRDSQNTEAFF.

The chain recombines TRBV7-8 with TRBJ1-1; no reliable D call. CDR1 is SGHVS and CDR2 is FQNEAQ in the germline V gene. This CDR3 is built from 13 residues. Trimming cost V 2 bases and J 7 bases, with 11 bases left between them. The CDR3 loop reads CASSLMTALEAFF. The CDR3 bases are TGTGCCAGCAGCTTAATGACTGCTCTTGAAGCTTTCTTT.

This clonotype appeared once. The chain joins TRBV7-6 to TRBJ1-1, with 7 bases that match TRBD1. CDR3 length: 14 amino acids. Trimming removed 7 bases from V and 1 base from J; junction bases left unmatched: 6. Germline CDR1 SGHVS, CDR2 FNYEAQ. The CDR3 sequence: CASTSDRANTEAFF. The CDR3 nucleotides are TGTGCCAGCACTTCTGACAGGGCGAACACTGAAGCTTTCTTT.

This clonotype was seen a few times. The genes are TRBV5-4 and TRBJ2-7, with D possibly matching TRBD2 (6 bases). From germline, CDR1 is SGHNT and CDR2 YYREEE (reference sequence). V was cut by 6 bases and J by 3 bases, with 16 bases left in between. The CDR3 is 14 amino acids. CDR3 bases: TGTGCCAGCAAGGCGGGAAGTGAAATCTACGAGCAGTACTTC. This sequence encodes CASKAGSEIYEQYF.

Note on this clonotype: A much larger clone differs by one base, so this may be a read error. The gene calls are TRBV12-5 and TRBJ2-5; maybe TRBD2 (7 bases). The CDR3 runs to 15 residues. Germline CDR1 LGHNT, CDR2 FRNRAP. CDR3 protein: CASRRGGTNDETQHF. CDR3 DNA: TGTGCTAGTAGAAGGGGGGGGACGAATGACGAGACCCAGCACTTC.

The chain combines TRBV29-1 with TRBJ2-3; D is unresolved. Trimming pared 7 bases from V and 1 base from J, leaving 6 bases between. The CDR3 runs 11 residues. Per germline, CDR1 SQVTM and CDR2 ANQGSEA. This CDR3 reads CSARRTDTQYF. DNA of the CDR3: TGCAGCGCTAGACGCACAGATACGCAGTATTTT.

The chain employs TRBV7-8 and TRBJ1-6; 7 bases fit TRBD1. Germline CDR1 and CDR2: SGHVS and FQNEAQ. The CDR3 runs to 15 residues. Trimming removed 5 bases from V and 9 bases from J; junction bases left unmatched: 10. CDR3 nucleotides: TGTGCCAGCAGCACTGAGACAGGGCCGGCTTCACCCCTCCACTTT. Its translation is CASSTETGPASPLHF.